These 8 T cell receptor beta chains were all obtained from the same sample, sequenced in a study of blood T cell repertoires in COVID-19. TCRdb keeps only in-frame clones here, not all; method: immunoSEQ multiplex PCR. The sample lists 100,000 to 150,000 clones, 75% to 85% occurring once. The sequenced sample was peripheral blood. These receptors came from a man between 40 and 49 years old with active or convalescent COVID-19.

V gene TRBV29-1 combines with J gene TRBJ2-3, with D maybe TRBD1 (5 bases). Germline lookup yields CDR1 SQVTM and CDR2 ANQGSEA. The germline V and J ends were trimmed by 3 bases and 4 bases, with 17 bases remaining between them. This CDR3 comprises 15 residues. CDR3 sequence (DNA): TGCAGCGTTGAGGAAAACAGGTTTATGGCAGATACGCAGTATTTT. Its translation is CSVEENRFMADTQYF.

The chain couples TRBV5-1 to TRBJ1-2, with a weak D call TRBD1 (5 bases). Germline CDR1 and CDR2: SGHRS and YFSETQ. This CDR3 has 13 amino acids. V was cut by 3 bases and J by 3 bases, with 9 bases left in between. For the CDR3, the DNA is TGCGCCAGCAGCTCGGGGGGTGACTATGGCTACACCTTC. Protein sequence: CASSSGGDYGYTF.

The chain couples TRBV6-5 to TRBJ1-3, with D possibly matching TRBD1 (6 bases). Germline V lookup: CDR1 MNHEY, CDR2 SVGAGI. This CDR3 spans 13 amino acids. V was trimmed by 8 bases and J by 3 bases, leaving 11 bases between them. The CDR3 nucleotides read TGTGCCAGCTCAGGGGCAGTTGGAAACACCATATATTTT. Translating gives CASSGAVGNTIYF.

This chain uses TRBV7-9 with TRBJ2-1; maybe TRBD2 (6 bases). The V end lost 5 bases, the J end lost 2 bases, and 16 bases lay between the germline ends. The CDR3 is 16 amino acids. The germline V gene encodes CDR1 SEHNR and CDR2 FQNEAQ (reference sequence). The CDR3 is CASSPASDSPYNEQFF. The DNA of the CDR3 is TGTGCCAGCAGCCCAGCTAGCGACTCCCCCTACAATGAGCAGTTCTTC.

The J gene is TRBJ2-1, the V gene TRBV9; no clear D gene. This CDR3 comprises 13 residues. Germline lookup yields CDR1 SGDLS and CDR2 YYNGEE. Trimming shortened V by 0 bases and J by 4 bases, and 5 bases separated the two germline ends. CDR3 sequence: CASSVGQYNEQFF. DNA for the CDR3: TGTGCCAGCAGCGTAGGACAATACAATGAGCAGTTCTTC.

CDR3 sequence reads: CASSFSGTGGSLTTEAFF. As DNA, the CDR3 is TGTGCCAGCAGCTTCTCCGGGACAGGGGGGAGTTTGACCACTGAAGCTTTCTTT. This chain connects TRBV13 to TRBJ1-1, with TRBD1 matching over 11 bases. Unmatched junction bases numbered 13, after V lost 3 bases and J lost 4 bases. This CDR3 is 18 amino acids long. Per the germline V gene, CDR1 is PRHDT and CDR2 is FYEKMQ (reference sequence). Complete variable domain (other parts from reference TRBV13 and TRBJ1-1): AAGVIQSPRHLIKEKRETATLKCYPIPRHDTVYWYQQGPGQDPQFLISFYEKMQSDKGSIPDRFSAQQFSDYHSELNMSSLELGDSALYFCASSFSGTGGSLTTEAFFGQGTRLTVV.

The rearrangement links TRBV2 to TRBJ1-5; 8 bases are a match to TRBD1. CDR1 is SNHLY and CDR2 is FYNNEI in the germline V gene. V shed 6 bases, J shed 4 bases, and the junction held 8 bases outside the gene matches. CDR3 length equals 15 residues. CDR3 sequence reads: CASRAGTGLNQPQHF. CDR3 nucleotides: TGTGCCAGCAGAGCCGGGACAGGTCTTAATCAGCCCCAGCATTTT. The complete variable domain, with remaining parts taken from reference TRBV2 and TRBJ1-5, reads EPEVTQTPSHQVTQMGQEVILRCVPISNHLYFYWYRQILGQKVEFLVSFYNNEISEKSEIFDDQFSVERPDGSNFTLKIRSTKLEDSAMYFCASRAGTGLNQPQHFGDGTRLSIL.

J is TRBJ1-1 and V is TRBV28; D may be TRBD1 (6 bases). The CDR3 covers 13 residues. CDR1 is MDHEN and CDR2 is SYDVKM in the germline V gene. The germline V and J ends were trimmed by 8 bases and 7 bases, with 17 bases remaining between them. CDR3 residues: CASGYRDNYEAFF. In DNA form, the CDR3 reads TGTGCCAGCGGGTACAGGGACAACTATGAAGCTTTCTTT.